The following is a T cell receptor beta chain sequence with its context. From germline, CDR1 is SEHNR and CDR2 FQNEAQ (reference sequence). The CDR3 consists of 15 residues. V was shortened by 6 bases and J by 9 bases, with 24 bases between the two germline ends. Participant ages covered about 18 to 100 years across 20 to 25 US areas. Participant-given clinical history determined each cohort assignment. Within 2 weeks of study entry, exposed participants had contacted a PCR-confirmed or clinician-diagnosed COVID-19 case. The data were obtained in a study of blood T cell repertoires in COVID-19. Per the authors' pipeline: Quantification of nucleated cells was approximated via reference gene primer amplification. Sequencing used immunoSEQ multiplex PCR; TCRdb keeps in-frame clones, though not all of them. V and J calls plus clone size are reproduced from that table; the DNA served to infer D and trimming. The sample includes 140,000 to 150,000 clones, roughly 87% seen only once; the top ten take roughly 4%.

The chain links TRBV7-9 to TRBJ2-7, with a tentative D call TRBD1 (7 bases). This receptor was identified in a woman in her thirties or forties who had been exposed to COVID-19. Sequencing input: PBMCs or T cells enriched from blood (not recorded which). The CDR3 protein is CASRGAGGNLERQYF. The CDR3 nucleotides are TGTGCCAGCAGAGGGGCAGGGGGGAACTTAGAGAGGCAGTACTTC.